This TCR beta chain was recovered during a study of regulatory T cells in long-lasting Graves disease. Arm-PCR of CDR3 regions with iRepertoire HTBI primers generated TCR beta libraries. One entry per CDR3 protein results from TCRdb running MiXCR on the multiplex PCR reads. The table includes approximately 300,000 distinct CDR3 sequences, about 20% detected once. The CDR3 contains 13 residues. Trimming removed 4 bases at V and 11 bases at J, with 20 bases between. Germline values: CDR1 SQVTM, CDR2 ANQGSEA. Noted time point: newly diagnosed GD, antithyroid drugs for less than 3 months. Making the TCR library involved RNA that had been extracted from PBMCs.

This chain uses TRBV29-1 with TRBJ1-1; the D is unclear. This material consisted of peripheral blood mononuclear cells (PBMCs), taken at new diagnosis, from a patient treated with antithyroid drugs. This TCR derives from a female donor with Graves disease. This CDR3 reads CSVGVQTAGFAFF. The CDR3 nucleotides are TGCAGCGTTGGGGTACAGACGGCGGGTTTTGCTTTCTTT.